This TCR beta chain was captured in a study of OX40 agonist ivuxolimab in advanced cancers. For the study at large: Patients got intravenous ivuxolimab at 0.01 to 10 mg/kg every 2 weeks. Two cutaneous melanoma patients and one hepatocellular carcinoma patient, three in all, had partial responses.

The CDR3 is made up of 13 amino acids. The V gene's germline CDR1 is MDHEN and CDR2 SYDVKM. V was pared by 6 bases and J by 6 bases, with 14 bases between. Some clones are missing from TCRdb's copy, which holds only in-frame ones; the method was immunoSEQ multiplex PCR. The table records approximately 50,000 clones, about 90% of them present only once. As for this clone: Antigen: not known.

Study-level findings and limits: Antigen specificity was not determined for the expanded peripheral T cells.

This sequence joins TRBV28 and TRBJ2-5; D ambiguous. The clonotype originates from an adult with an advanced solid tumor such as melanoma, head and neck, liver or kidney cancer. Sequenced here: CD4+ or CD8+ T cells sorted from blood, sampled in a trial of the OX40 agonist ivuxolimab. The CDR3 here is CASRLEIKQTQYF. CDR3 nucleotide sequence: TGTGCCAGCAGGTTAGAAATAAAACAGACCCAGTACTTC.